Sequencing of this T cell receptor (beta chain) was carried out in a study of shared clonotypes between healthy human individuals. Whole-study results and caveats: Clonotypes shared by all four donors outscored non-shared clonotypes in generation probability. Represented diversity, genetic and exposure-history alike, was limited by few donors. It was anticipated that sequencing depth would influence how many clonotypes donors shared.

The CDR3 runs 17 residues. V shed 1 base, J shed 5 bases, and the junction held 9 bases outside the gene matches. CDR1 MNHEY and CDR2 SMNVEV come from the germline V gene (reference sequence). About this clone: Its antigen is unidentified.

A split of CD4+ cells into CD45RA+ naive and CD45RA-negative memory subsets was performed. Assay used: immunoSEQ multiplex PCR; TCRdb lists only in-frame clones, some missing. The table has over 2 million clones, 85% to 95% seen once; the top ten hold roughly 0.34%. The receptor was derived from a man in his late teens or twenties in good health. Some clones in this sample may be carry-over from other donors' samples. The sequenced sample was naive CD4+ T cells from PBMCs. Subset noted: CD45RA+ positively selected. The V and J genes are TRBV27 and TRBJ2-2, with 8 bases identical to TRBD2. Here the CDR3 reads CASSLYITGGRTGELFF. The CDR3 bases are TGTGCCAGCAGTTTATATATAACGGGAGGGAGGACCGGGGAGCTGTTTTTT.